This TCR beta chain was recovered during a study of blood T cell repertoires in COVID-19. Germline CDR1 SGHVS, CDR2 FQNEAQ. After removal of 1 base from V and 2 bases from J, the junction contained 16 bases not matched to a gene. CDR3 length: 19 amino acids. TCRdb's table, derived via immunoSEQ multiplex PCR, lists solely in-frame clones and lacks some. Of more than 250,000 clones listed, just under 90% are singletons. The sample was peripheral blood. The V and J genes are TRBV7-8 and TRBJ2-7; TRBD1 agrees at 8 bases. The receptor was isolated from a woman aged 45-65 years with COVID-19, enrolled during active disease. CDR3 loop: CASSLVIRTGNHYTYEQYF. The CDR3 DNA is TGTGCCAGCAGCTTAGTTATAAGGACAGGGAACCATTATACCTACGAGCAGTACTTC.